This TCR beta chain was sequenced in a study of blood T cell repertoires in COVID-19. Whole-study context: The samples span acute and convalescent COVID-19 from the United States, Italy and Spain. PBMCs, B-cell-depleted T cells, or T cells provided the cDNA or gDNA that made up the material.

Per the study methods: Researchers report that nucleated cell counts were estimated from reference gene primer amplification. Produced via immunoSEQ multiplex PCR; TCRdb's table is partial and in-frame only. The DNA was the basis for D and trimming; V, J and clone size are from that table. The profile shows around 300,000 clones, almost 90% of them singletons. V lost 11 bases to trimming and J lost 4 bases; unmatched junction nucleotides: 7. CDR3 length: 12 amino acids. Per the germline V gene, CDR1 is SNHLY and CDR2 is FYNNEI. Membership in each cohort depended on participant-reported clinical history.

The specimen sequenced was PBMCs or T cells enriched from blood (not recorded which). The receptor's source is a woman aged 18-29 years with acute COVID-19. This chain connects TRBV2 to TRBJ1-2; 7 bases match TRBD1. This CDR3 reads CACRTGLYGYTF. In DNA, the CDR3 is TGTGCCTGCCGGACAGGACTCTATGGCTACACCTTC.